This T cell receptor (beta chain) emerged from a study of spatial heterogeneity in lung cancer. Across the study: Beta-chain sequences consistently outnumbered alpha-chain sequences in detection.

Trimming removed 5 bases from V and 5 bases from J; junction bases left unmatched: 8. CDR3 length: 16 residues. Germline values: CDR1 MDHEN, CDR2 SYDVKM. The time point is: sample taken at primary tumor resection. The donor population consisted of over 55 patients with untreated, early-stage non-small cell lung cancer. TCRs were sequenced from unsorted whole RNA of tumor, nontumor lung or PBMC. Every molecule of TCR cDNA had its own unique molecular identifier. TCRdb fed the 5' RACE reads into MiXCR, producing one record per CDR3 protein. The profile covers tens of thousands of distinct CDR3 sequences, with roughly 7.4% appearing a single time and under 30% taken by the ten largest. This clonotype was picked up a small number of times.

The sequenced sample was PBMCs, obtained at surgery. The rearrangement uses TRBV28 and TRBJ2-3; TRBD2 agrees at 12 bases. The source of this sequence is a male donor with early-stage non-small cell lung cancer. The CDR3 reads CASSPSSGGARDTQYF. The CDR3 DNA follows: TGTGCCAGCAGTCCGTCTAGCGGGGGGGCCAGAGATACGCAGTATTTT.